This is a list of T cell receptor beta chains from one sample in a study of early T cells in non-severe SARS-CoV-2 infection. TCRdb reprocessed the 5' RACE reads with MiXCR, giving one entry per CDR3 protein. The data hold some 34,000 distinct CDR3 sequences, with over 6% observed a single time. This specimen was whole blood, taken at baseline. The source is an adult who was a healthcare worker with PCR-confirmed SARS-CoV-2 infection or an uninfected control (not recorded which). Both conserved end residues are part of each CDR3. The D gene is left open where the match is weak. Not every row has a clone size; where given, it reads once, few, many or a size class.

clone_size: many; v_call: TRBV6-6; cdr3_length: 15; d_call: TRBD1; j_call: TRBJ2-5; cdr3_aa: CASSSSTDRVKTQYF; cdr3_nt: TGTGCCAGCAGTTCCTCAACTGACAGGGTCAAGACCCAGTACTTC
clone_size: few; v_call: TRBV28; cdr3_length: 13; d_call: .; j_call: TRBJ1-5; cdr3_aa: CASNVVSNQPQHF; cdr3_nt: TGTGCCAGCAATGTGGTTAGCAATCAGCCCCAGCATTTT
clone_size: many; v_call: TRBV12-3/TRBV12-4; cdr3_length: 13; d_call: .; j_call: TRBJ1-2; cdr3_aa: CASSFPGKAGYTF; cdr3_nt: TGTGCCAGCAGTTTTCCGGGGAAGGCTGGCTACACCTTC
clone_size: many; v_call: TRBV7-2; cdr3_length: 19; d_call: TRBD2; j_call: TRBJ2-2; cdr3_aa: CASSRGRNGRAVGTGELFF; cdr3_nt: TGTGCCAGCAGCCGCGGAAGGAACGGGAGGGCCGTCGGAACCGGGGAGCTGTTTTTT
clone_size: .; v_call: TRBV15; cdr3_length: 13; d_call: .; j_call: TRBJ2-1; cdr3_aa: CATKGEYYNEQFF; cdr3_nt: TGTGCCACCAAGGGGGAGTACTACAATGAGCAGTTCTTC
clone_size: many; v_call: TRBV11-1; cdr3_length: 17; d_call: TRBD2; j_call: TRBJ2-1; cdr3_aa: CASSPGLAGAKGDEQFF; cdr3_nt: TGTGCCAGCAGCCCGGGACTAGCGGGAGCTAAGGGCGATGAGCAGTTCTTC
clone_size: few; v_call: TRBV2; cdr3_length: 12; d_call: TRBD1; j_call: TRBJ2-1; cdr3_aa: CASSGDSNEQFF; cdr3_nt: TGTGCCAGCAGCGGGGACAGCAATGAGCAGTTCTTC
clone_size: few; v_call: TRBV29-1; cdr3_length: 19; d_call: TRBD1; j_call: TRBJ2-2; cdr3_aa: CSVVRREITGTGRTGELFF; cdr3_nt: TGCAGCGTTGTTAGACGAGAGATCACTGGGACAGGCAGGACCGGGGAGCTGTTTTTT
clone_size: many; v_call: TRBV20-1; cdr3_length: 13; d_call: .; j_call: TRBJ1-1; cdr3_aa: CSAPQQGSTEAFF; cdr3_nt: TGCAGTGCTCCCCAACAGGGAAGCACTGAAGCTTTCTTT
clone_size: many; v_call: TRBV27; cdr3_length: 15; d_call: TRBD2; j_call: TRBJ2-1; cdr3_aa: CASSRLAGGINEQFF; cdr3_nt: TGTGCCAGCAGCCGGCTAGCGGGAGGCATCAATGAGCAGTTCTTC
clone_size: .; v_call: TRBV5-6; cdr3_length: 16; d_call: .; j_call: TRBJ1-1; cdr3_aa: CASSLFAGDMNTEAFF; cdr3_nt: TGTGCCAGCAGCTTGTTTGCAGGCGACATGAACACTGAAGCTTTCTTT
clone_size: many; v_call: TRBV30; cdr3_length: 13; d_call: .; j_call: TRBJ1-5; cdr3_aa: CAWSSNSNQPQHF; cdr3_nt: TGTGCCTGGAGTAGTAATAGCAATCAGCCCCAGCATTTT
clone_size: .; v_call: TRBV12-3/TRBV12-4; cdr3_length: 17; d_call: .; j_call: TRBJ2-1; cdr3_aa: CASSFAGEADSYNEQFF; cdr3_nt: TGTGCCAGCAGTTTTGCGGGCGAGGCCGACTCCTACAATGAGCAGTTCTTC
clone_size: .; v_call: TRBV7-6; cdr3_length: 13; d_call: TRBD1; j_call: TRBJ2-7; cdr3_aa: CASSPGQGVEQYF; cdr3_nt: TGTGCCAGCAGCCCAGGACAGGGGGTCGAGCAGTACTTC
clone_size: few; v_call: TRBV6-2/TRBV6-3; cdr3_length: 14; d_call: TRBD2; j_call: TRBJ2-2; cdr3_aa: CASSPGLVTGELFF; cdr3_nt: TGTGCCAGCAGCCCGGGACTAGTTACCGGGGAGCTGTTTTTT
clone_size: .; v_call: TRBV20-1; cdr3_length: 11; d_call: .; j_call: TRBJ1-1; cdr3_aa: CSARPYTEAFF; cdr3_nt: TGCAGTGCTAGACCATACACTGAAGCTTTCTTT
clone_size: .; v_call: TRBV11-2; cdr3_length: 14; d_call: .; j_call: TRBJ2-7; cdr3_aa: CASSLEPPSYEQYF; cdr3_nt: TGTGCCAGCAGCTTAGAGCCGCCTTCCTACGAGCAGTACTTC
clone_size: many; v_call: TRBV6-5; cdr3_length: 15; d_call: TRBD1; j_call: TRBJ2-5; cdr3_aa: CASSYSGTGWETQYF; cdr3_nt: TGTGCCAGCAGTTACTCCGGGACAGGGTGGGAGACCCAGTACTTC
clone_size: many; v_call: TRBV2; cdr3_length: 14; d_call: TRBD1; j_call: TRBJ2-1; cdr3_aa: CAIPGTERYNEQFF; cdr3_nt: TGTGCCATTCCCGGGACAGAGAGATACAATGAGCAGTTCTTC
clone_size: few; v_call: TRBV18; cdr3_length: 15; d_call: TRBD2; j_call: TRBJ2-1; cdr3_aa: CASSPPRTSGIGQFF; cdr3_nt: TGTGCCAGCTCACCACCCCGGACTAGCGGGATAGGGCAGTTCTTC
clone_size: many; v_call: TRBV3-1; cdr3_length: 15; d_call: TRBD1; j_call: TRBJ2-5; cdr3_aa: CASSQATGTGETQYF; cdr3_nt: TGTGCCAGCAGCCAGGCGACAGGGACGGGGGAGACCCAGTACTTC
clone_size: many; v_call: TRBV6-2/TRBV6-3; cdr3_length: 17; d_call: .; j_call: TRBJ1-1; cdr3_aa: CASSPPRGFPRDTEAFF; cdr3_nt: TGTGCCAGCAGCCCGCCCCGGGGTTTCCCCCGAGACACTGAAGCTTTCTTT
clone_size: many; v_call: TRBV11-2; cdr3_length: 12; d_call: TRBD1; j_call: TRBJ2-4; cdr3_aa: CASSLQGDIQYF; cdr3_nt: TGTGCCAGCAGCTTGCAGGGGGACATTCAGTACTTC
clone_size: many; v_call: TRBV6-2/TRBV6-3; cdr3_length: 16; d_call: .; j_call: TRBJ2-4; cdr3_aa: CASTIVFGGGDNIQYF; cdr3_nt: TGTGCCAGCACAATTGTATTCGGGGGTGGTGACAACATTCAGTACTTC
clone_size: few; v_call: TRBV18; cdr3_length: 15; d_call: .; j_call: TRBJ2-3; cdr3_aa: CASSPEGHPSDTQYF; cdr3_nt: TGTGCCAGCTCACCCGAGGGCCATCCCTCAGATACGCAGTATTTT
clone_size: .; v_call: TRBV10-3; cdr3_length: 17; d_call: .; j_call: TRBJ1-3; cdr3_aa: CAICRATGQKFGNTIYF; cdr3_nt: TGTGCCATCTGCAGGGCGACGGGACAAAAGTTTGGAAACACCATATATTTT
clone_size: medium-sized; v_call: TRBV5-6; cdr3_length: 19; d_call: .; j_call: TRBJ2-6; cdr3_aa: CASSLVTQDPSSGANVLTF; cdr3_nt: TGTGCCAGCAGCTTGGTCACCCAGGACCCAAGCTCTGGGGCCAACGTCCTGACTTTC
clone_size: many; v_call: TRBV11-2; cdr3_length: 16; d_call: TRBD2; j_call: TRBJ2-2; cdr3_aa: CASSPETSGTGGELFF; cdr3_nt: TGTGCCAGCAGCCCGGAAACTAGCGGGACTGGCGGGGAGCTGTTTTTT
clone_size: many; v_call: TRBV28; cdr3_length: 13; d_call: .; j_call: TRBJ2-6; cdr3_aa: CASSRYEANVLTF; cdr3_nt: TGTGCCAGCAGCCGGTACGAGGCCAACGTCCTGACTTTC
clone_size: few; v_call: TRBV10-3; cdr3_length: 15; d_call: .; j_call: TRBJ2-3; cdr3_aa: CATEGERQATDTQYF; cdr3_nt: TGTGCCACCGAAGGGGAGAGACAGGCCACAGATACGCAGTATTTT
clone_size: .; v_call: TRBV2; cdr3_length: 12; d_call: .; j_call: TRBJ2-4; cdr3_aa: CASSGWGNIQYF; cdr3_nt: TGTGCCAGCAGTGGTTGGGGCAACATTCAGTACTTC
clone_size: .; v_call: TRBV20-1; cdr3_length: 15; d_call: .; j_call: TRBJ1-1; cdr3_aa: CSASDSGVGFTEAFF; cdr3_nt: TGCAGTGCAAGCGACTCAGGGGTTGGTTTCACTGAAGCTTTCTTT
clone_size: .; v_call: TRBV28; cdr3_length: 13; d_call: .; j_call: TRBJ1-2; cdr3_aa: CASSLSQEYGYTF; cdr3_nt: TGTGCCAGCAGTTTATCACAGGAGTATGGCTACACCTTC
clone_size: .; v_call: TRBV12-3/TRBV12-4; cdr3_length: 15; d_call: .; j_call: TRBJ2-3; cdr3_aa: CASSLGGIGTDTQYF; cdr3_nt: TGTGCCAGCAGTTTAGGCGGAATCGGCACAGATACGCAGTATTTT
clone_size: few; v_call: TRBV20-1; cdr3_length: 16; d_call: TRBD2; j_call: TRBJ2-4; cdr3_aa: CSAQNLAGDAKNIQYF; cdr3_nt: TGCAGTGCTCAAAATCTAGCGGGAGATGCCAAAAACATTCAGTACTTC
clone_size: few; v_call: TRBV27; cdr3_length: 13; d_call: .; j_call: TRBJ1-4; cdr3_aa: CASSLVLSGKLFF; cdr3_nt: TGTGCCAGCAGTTTAGTTCTTTCGGGGAAACTGTTTTTT
clone_size: few; v_call: TRBV4-3; cdr3_length: 16; d_call: .; j_call: TRBJ1-1; cdr3_aa: CASSQTRVRWSTEAFF; cdr3_nt: TGCGCCAGCAGCCAAACCAGGGTCAGGTGGAGCACTGAAGCTTTCTTT
clone_size: few; v_call: TRBV27; cdr3_length: 15; d_call: TRBD1; j_call: TRBJ2-1; cdr3_aa: CASSGPGQFYNEQFF; cdr3_nt: TGTGCCAGCAGTGGACCGGGACAGTTCTACAATGAGCAGTTCTTC
clone_size: many; v_call: TRBV20-1; cdr3_length: 16; d_call: TRBD2; j_call: TRBJ2-3; cdr3_aa: CSASYPGLAQTDTQYF; cdr3_nt: TGCAGTGCTAGTTACCCCGGACTAGCCCAAACAGATACGCAGTATTTT
clone_size: .; v_call: TRBV6-2/TRBV6-3; cdr3_length: 14; d_call: .; j_call: TRBJ1-1; cdr3_aa: CASREGGRDTEAFF; cdr3_nt: TGTGCCAGCAGGGAGGGGGGGAGAGACACTGAAGCTTTCTTT
clone_size: many; v_call: TRBV12-3/TRBV12-4; cdr3_length: 14; d_call: .; j_call: TRBJ1-1; cdr3_aa: CASSPPDSNTEAFF; cdr3_nt: TGTGCCAGCAGTCCCCCGGACAGCAACACTGAAGCTTTCTTT
clone_size: many; v_call: TRBV6-1; cdr3_length: 12; d_call: TRBD1; j_call: TRBJ1-2; cdr3_aa: CASSGRGHGYTF; cdr3_nt: TGTGCCAGCAGTGGCAGGGGGCATGGCTACACCTTC
clone_size: many; v_call: TRBV20-1; cdr3_length: 13; d_call: TRBD1; j_call: TRBJ1-4; cdr3_aa: CSATDRGREKLFF; cdr3_nt: TGCAGTGCTACGGACAGGGGGCGCGAAAAACTGTTTTTT
clone_size: many; v_call: TRBV5-6; cdr3_length: 15; d_call: .; j_call: TRBJ2-1; cdr3_aa: CASSLPIGGYNEQFF; cdr3_nt: TGTGCCAGCAGCTTGCCCATTGGCGGTTACAATGAGCAGTTCTTC
clone_size: few; v_call: TRBV15; cdr3_length: 15; d_call: TRBD1; j_call: TRBJ1-6; cdr3_aa: CATSAQGTGNSPLHF; cdr3_nt: TGTGCCACCAGCGCACAAGGGACAGGGAATTCACCCCTCCACTTT
clone_size: .; v_call: TRBV4-2; cdr3_length: 19; d_call: .; j_call: TRBJ2-3; cdr3_aa: CASSQVRGRGLLGTDTQYF; cdr3_nt: TGTGCCAGCAGCCAAGTCCGGGGGCGTGGGTTGTTGGGCACAGATACGCAGTATTTT
clone_size: .; v_call: TRBV12-3/TRBV12-4; cdr3_length: 14; d_call: TRBD1; j_call: TRBJ1-1; cdr3_aa: CASNPGTENTEAFF; cdr3_nt: TGTGCCAGCAATCCCGGGACAGAGAACACTGAAGCTTTCTTT
clone_size: .; v_call: TRBV7-3; cdr3_length: 20; d_call: TRBD2; j_call: TRBJ2-1; cdr3_aa: CASSPRGLAGENRGYNEQFF; cdr3_nt: TGTGCCAGCAGCCCCAGAGGACTAGCGGGAGAGAACAGGGGATACAATGAGCAGTTCTTC
clone_size: many; v_call: TRBV5-5; cdr3_length: 17; d_call: .; j_call: TRBJ2-3; cdr3_aa: CASSLVATGLITDTQYF; cdr3_nt: TGTGCCAGCAGCTTGGTGGCGACAGGATTAATCACAGATACGCAGTATTTT
clone_size: many; v_call: TRBV2; cdr3_length: 15; d_call: .; j_call: TRBJ1-2; cdr3_aa: CASSAFGGPSYGYTF; cdr3_nt: TGTGCCAGCAGTGCCTTCGGGGGGCCTAGCTATGGCTACACCTTC
clone_size: few; v_call: TRBV9; cdr3_length: 13; d_call: .; j_call: TRBJ2-3; cdr3_aa: CASSAGVLDTQYF; cdr3_nt: TGTGCCAGCAGCGCCGGGGTCCTAGATACGCAGTATTTT